Listed here are 18 T cell receptor beta chains from one sample, sequenced in a study of memory CD4+ T cells and cytomegalovirus serostatus. The sort gate was single viable CD3+CD4+CD8-CD45RO+ cells for memory CD4+ T cells. Repertoires were generated with immunoSEQ multiplex PCR, while TCRdb's copy carries only in-frame clones and drops some. The table records tens of thousands of clones, 82% of them present only once. The sequenced material came from memory CD4+ T cells from blood. These TCRs come from an adult in good health and CMV-seronegative.

This clone was detected a few times. This chain joins TRBV2 and TRBJ1-2; 7 bases align to TRBD1. CDR1 SNHLY and CDR2 FYNNEI come from the germline V gene. Trimming at V came to 2 bases and at J to 5 bases, leaving 8 bases not matched to a gene. There are 15 residues in the CDR3. This CDR3 is CASSELTGFGYGYTF. As DNA, the CDR3 is TGTGCCAGCAGTGAATTGACAGGGTTCGGGTATGGCTACACCTTC.

This clone was observed once. V and J are TRBV2 and TRBJ1-2, with TRBD1 matching 10 bases. CDR1 SNHLY and CDR2 FYNNEI come from the germline V gene. The CDR3 loop spans 16 amino acids. V dropped 11 bases and J dropped 5; count of bases not matched to a gene: 17. The CDR3 DNA follows: TGTGCCGAAACGACCGGGACAGGGGCTTCTTCTTATGGCTACACCTTC. Translated, it gives CAETTGTGASSYGYTF.

The chain links TRBV5-5 to TRBJ1-2; D gene uncertain. V lost 1 base to trimming and J lost 3 bases, with 4 bases between them. Germline V gene lookup returns CDR1 SGHKS and CDR2 YYEKEE (reference sequence). This CDR3 region has 12 residues. The CDR3 here is CASSLRDYGYTF. As DNA, the CDR3 is TGTGCCAGCAGCTTGCGGGACTATGGCTACACCTTC.

The V call is TRBV28, the J call TRBJ1-4; no reliable D call. Deletions cut 8 bases from V and 7 bases from J, with 11 bases between. The CDR3 length is 12 residues. Germline CDR1 MDHEN, CDR2 SYDVKM. DNA of the CDR3: TGTGCCAGCGGGAAGGCCAGTGAAAAACTGTTTTTT. It translates to CASGKASEKLFF.

This chain links TRBV2 with TRBJ2-5; D is unresolved. Trimming left V 2 bases short and J 5 bases short, with 9 bases between. The CDR3 has 13 amino acids. Germline CDR1 SNHLY, CDR2 FYNNEI. CDR3 protein: CASSEPLGETQYF. CDR3 sequence (DNA): TGTGCCAGCAGTGAACCTTTGGGGGAGACCCAGTACTTC. The full variable domain, with the rest looked up from reference TRBV2 and TRBJ2-5, is EPEVTQTPSHQVTQMGQEVILRCVPISNHLYFYWYRQILGQKVEFLVSFYNNEISEKSEIFDDQFSVERPDGSNFTLKIRSTKLEDSAMYFCASSEPLGETQYFGPGTRLLVL.

The rearrangement uses TRBV18 and TRBJ1-5; D ambiguous. CDR3 length: 15 residues. V was shortened by 2 bases and J by 1 base, with 9 bases between the two germline ends. Per the germline V gene, CDR1 is KGHSH and CDR2 is LQKENI. The chain's CDR3 is CASSPTGGSNQPQHF. In DNA, the CDR3 is TGTGCCAGCTCACCAACGGGTGGGAGCAATCAGCCCCAGCATTTT.

V and J are TRBV29-1 and TRBJ2-4; 8 bases are a match to TRBD1. V trimming: 4 bases; J trimming: 1 base; junction bases outside the gene matches: 0. The CDR3 contains 13 residues. CDR1 and CDR2 (germline): SQVTM, ANQGSEA. The CDR3: CSVGQGAKNIQYF. The CDR3 DNA is TGCAGCGTTGGACAGGGGGCCAAAAACATTCAGTACTTC.

This clone was found a few times. The genes are TRBV5-1 and TRBJ1-1, with D perhaps TRBD1 (5 bases). The CDR3 is 14 amino acids. Per germline, CDR1 SGHRS and CDR2 YFSETQ. Trimming removed 6 bases from V and 5 bases from J, with 17 bases in between. CDR3 DNA: TGCGCCAGCAACCCTCGAGGGGCGAGAACTGAAGCTTTCTTT. Residues: CASNPRGARTEAFF.

CDR3 region: CASSSETVGDQPQHF. CDR3 coding DNA: TGTGCCAGTAGTTCCGAGACTGTGGGGGATCAGCCCCAGCATTTT. The chain links TRBV19 to TRBJ1-5; tentative D call: TRBD1 (5 bases). The CDR3 consists of 15 residues. V lost 5 bases and J lost 5, with 16 bases in between. Germline V CDR1 and CDR2: LNHDA, SQIVND (reference sequence). Full variable domain (outside the CDR3, taken from reference TRBV19 and TRBJ1-5): DGGITQSPKYLFRKEGQNVTLSCEQNLNHDAMYWYRQDPGQGLRLIYYSQIVNDFQKGDIAEGYSVSREKKESFPLTVTSAQKNPTAFYLCASSSETVGDQPQHFGDGTRLSIL.

The V gene is TRBV5-1, the J gene TRBJ1-2, with 10 nucleotides matching TRBD1. Germline lookup yields CDR1 SGHRS and CDR2 YFSETQ. The CDR3 runs 14 residues. V trimming: 4 bases; J trimming: 8 bases; junction bases outside the gene matches: 8. This chain's CDR3 is CASSTSGTGVGYTF. The CDR3 nucleotides read TGCGCCAGCAGCACCTCCGGGACAGGGGTAGGCTACACCTTC.

This clone was found a few times. The chain employs TRBV9 and TRBJ1-1; unclear D gene. The CDR3 length is 15 residues. Germline CDR1 is SGDLS and CDR2 is YYNGEE. Trimming left V 4 bases short and J 5 bases short, with 18 bases between. This CDR3 reads CASSTVTPGRTEAFF. In DNA, the CDR3 is TGTGCCAGCAGCACAGTCACCCCGGGGAGAACTGAAGCTTTCTTT. Looking up the rest from reference TRBV9 and TRBJ1-1 gives the full variable domain: DSGVTQTPKHLITATGQRVTLRCSPRSGDLSVYWYQQSLDQGLQFLIQYYNGEERAKGNILERFSAQQFPDLHSELNLSSLELGDSALYFCASSTVTPGRTEAFFGQGTRLTVV.

This chain joins TRBV6-5 and TRBJ1-5; 10 nucleotides align to TRBD1. Germline CDR1 reads MNHEY; CDR2 reads SVGAGI. J was trimmed by 4 bases and V by 6 bases; bases with no gene match: 3. The CDR3 has 14 amino acids. The chain's CDR3 is CASSPDRGNQPQHF. CDR3 DNA: TGTGCCAGCAGCCCGGACAGGGGGAATCAGCCCCAGCATTTT.

This chain connects TRBV9 to TRBJ1-4, with D tentatively TRBD1 (6 bases). Between the trimmed V and J ends, which lost 4 bases and 3 bases, there was a span of 16 bases. CDR3 size: 16 residues. From germline, CDR1 is SGDLS and CDR2 YYNGEE. CDR3 sequence: CASSSDRDTANEKLFF. The CDR3 bases are TGTGCCAGCAGCTCAGACCGGGACACCGCTAATGAAAAACTGTTTTTT.

This sequence joins TRBV27 and TRBJ1-4; TRBD1 matches 7 bases. In germline, CDR1 is MNHEY, CDR2 SMNVEV (reference sequence). This CDR3 contains 15 residues. V shed 6 bases and J 11 bases; nucleotides not matched to a gene: 15. The CDR3 bases are TGTGCCAGCAGCCCCCGAACAGGGGCGCAGCGGAAACTGTTTTTT. Residues: CASSPRTGAQRKLFF.

This CDR3 is CASSLGGQHNEQFF. The DNA for the CDR3 is TGCGCCAGCAGCTTGGGGGGACAGCACAATGAGCAGTTCTTC. The chain is built from TRBV5-1 and TRBJ2-1, with TRBD1 identical over 7 bases. This CDR3 has 14 amino acids. Losses at the gene ends were 0 bases for V and 5 bases for J; bases not matched to a gene: 2. In germline, CDR1 is SGHRS, CDR2 YFSETQ.

Regarding this clone: A junction end diverges from the germline sequence, so it may reflect a read error. This chain connects TRBV14 to TRBJ2-1, with D possibly TRBD1 on 6 matching bases. CDR1 SGHDN and CDR2 FVKESK come from the germline V gene. The CDR3 is 13 amino acids. CDR3 in DNA: TGTGCCAGCAGCCGAATGCCAGGGGTGTTCCCCATCTTC. Translating it yields CASSRMPGVFPIF.

J is TRBJ1-6 and V is TRBV14; D is undetermined. The CDR3 has 13 amino acids. Looked up from germline, CDR1 is SGHDN and CDR2 is FVKESK. Trimming removed 4 bases at V and 8 bases at J, with 9 bases between. The CDR3 reads CASSLGRHSPLHF. The CDR3, as DNA: TGTGCCAGCAGCCTAGGAAGGCATTCACCCCTCCACTTT.

The V gene is TRBV29-1, the J gene TRBJ1-3, with no clear D. The V gene's germline CDR1 is SQVTM and CDR2 ANQGSEA. The CDR3 length is 13 residues. V was trimmed by 3 bases and J by 1 base, leaving 7 bases between them. Here the CDR3 reads CSVDSMSGNTIYF. CDR3 DNA sequence: TGCAGCGTTGACAGCATGTCTGGAAACACCATATATTTT.